Presented here are 22 T cell receptor beta chains from one specimen sequenced in a study of post-analysis software for immune sequencing data. The antigens for these receptors are not known. Unique molecular identifiers had been added to the TCR beta cDNA libraries. TCRdb reanalysed the PCR reads using MiXCR and keeps one entry per CDR3 protein. The repertoire holds fewer than 850,000 distinct CDR3 sequences, with 25% to 30% as singletons. Regarding the study as a whole: In patients, four to six TRBV segments were more frequent than in controls, with TRBV5-6, TRBV5-1 and TRBV20-1 among them.

Material: blood. These receptors were taken from a girl aged 5 to 17 with multiple sclerosis.

A few counts support this clonotype. The rearrangement joins TRBV9 to TRBJ2-6; 11 positions match TRBD2. The J segment lost 3 bases and the V segment lost 4 bases, leaving 6 bases of the junction unmatched. There are 17 residues in the CDR3. Germline V gives CDR1 SGDLS, CDR2 YYNGEE. CDR3 nucleotides: TGTGCCAGCAGCCCCCGGACTAGCGGGCTTGGGGCCAACGTCCTGACTTTC. It codes for CASSPRTSGLGANVLTF.

This clonotype showed up just a few times. V is TRBV28 and J is TRBJ1-5, with D possibly TRBD1 on 6 matching bases. Trimming left V 3 bases short and J 2 bases short, with 8 bases between. The CDR3 contains 14 residues. The germline V gene encodes CDR1 MDHEN and CDR2 SYDVKM. CDR3 nucleotide sequence: TGTGCCAGCAGTTTCCGGGGGCGCAATCAGCCCCAGCATTTT. Residues: CASSFRGRNQPQHF.

This clonotype was detected only a few times. The chain links TRBV9 to TRBJ1-2, with TRBD1 matching 12 bases. Germline CDR1 SGDLS, CDR2 YYNGEE. After removal of 9 bases from V and 9 bases from J, the junction contained 6 bases not matched to a gene. This CDR3 spans 12 amino acids. CDR3 loop: CATGQGANRYTF. The CDR3 nucleotides read TGTGCCACGGGACAGGGGGCAAATCGCTACACCTTC.

This chain uses TRBV4-3 with TRBJ2-5, with a weak D call TRBD1 (5 bases). Germline CDR1 is LGHNA and CDR2 is YSLEER. The CDR3 contains 14 residues. V was clipped by 0 bases and J by 5 bases, with 10 bases between them. In DNA, the CDR3 is TGCGCCAGCAGCCAAGATCTTGGGGCGGAGACCCAGTACTTC. Translating it yields CASSQDLGAETQYF.

This clonotype was counted between two and nine times. The gene calls are TRBV6-2 or TRBV6-3 and TRBJ2-1, with unresolved D. The V and J ends lost 4 bases and 0 bases respectively, with 7 bases between them. Germline CDR1 and CDR2: MNHEY and SVGEGT. CDR3 length: 14 residues. CDR3 in amino acids: CASSFFVSYNEQFF. The CDR3 DNA is TGTGCCAGCAGTTTTTTCGTCTCCTACAATGAGCAGTTCTTC.

Concerning this clonotype itself: A junction boundary mismatches the germline segment, possibly from a read error. The genes are TRBV27 and TRBJ2-1; possibly TRBD2 for D (6 bases). Germline CDR1 is MNHEY and CDR2 is SMNVEV (reference sequence). This CDR3 spans 13 amino acids. The CDR3 DNA follows: TGTGCCGCGGGACGGACTTCCTACGATGAGCAGTTCTTC. Protein: CAAGRTSYDEQFF.

This chain uses TRBV12-3 or TRBV12-4 with TRBJ2-7; TRBD1 agrees at 8 bases. Losses at the gene ends were 4 bases for V and 7 bases for J; bases not matched to a gene: 15. CDR3 size: 16 residues. The CDR3 loop reads CASSSPLGQASNEQYF. In DNA form, the CDR3 reads TGTGCCAGCAGTTCACCCTTGGGACAGGCCAGCAATGAGCAGTACTTC.

Comment on this clonotype: A much larger clone is a single base away; this may be a read error. The gene calls are TRBV27 and TRBJ2-7; D remains unclear. V lost 5 bases and J 6 bases, leaving 11 bases between the germline ends. The CDR3 contains 12 residues. The germline CDR1 and CDR2 sequences are MNHEY and SMNVEV (reference sequence). The CDR3 coding sequence is TGTGCCAGCAGTCCGAGGACGCGCGAGCAGTACTTC. It translates to CASSPRTREQYF.

The V gene is TRBV9, the J gene TRBJ1-4; TRBD1 matches at 10 bases. CDR1 is SGDLS and CDR2 is YYNGEE in the germline V gene. V dropped 2 bases and J dropped 8; count of bases not matched to a gene: 6. The CDR3 loop spans 15 amino acids. In DNA, the CDR3 is TGTGCCAGCAGCGTTGGTTCGGACAGGGGGGAAAAACTGTTTTTT. Translating it yields CASSVGSDRGEKLFF.

CDR3 sequence reads: CASSIGPGTSGGPYNEQFF. CDR3 in DNA: TGTGCCAGTAGTATAGGTCCCGGGACTAGCGGGGGCCCATACAATGAGCAGTTCTTC. The chain has TRBV19 and TRBJ2-1, with 14 bases identical to TRBD2. After removal of 1 base from V and 4 bases from J, the junction contained 9 bases not matched to a gene. Germline CDR1 is LNHDA and CDR2 is SQIVND (reference sequence). This CDR3 contains 19 residues. Looking up the rest from reference TRBV19 and TRBJ2-1 gives the full variable domain: DGGITQSPKYLFRKEGQNVTLSCEQNLNHDAMYWYRQDPGQGLRLIYYSQIVNDFQKGDIAEGYSVSREKKESFPLTVTSAQKNPTAFYLCASSIGPGTSGGPYNEQFFGPGTRLTVL.

This clonotype occurred many times. V gene TRBV12-3 or TRBV12-4 combines with J gene TRBJ1-2; 9 bases map to TRBD1. CDR3 length: 14 residues. Trimming took 6 bases from V and 2 from J; bases not matched to a gene: 4. CDR3 loop: CASSLGTGNYGYTF. Here the CDR3 DNA reads TGTGCCAGCAGCCTCGGGACAGGGAACTATGGCTACACCTTC.

The rearrangement joins TRBV28 to TRBJ1-2; tentative D call: TRBD1 (6 bases). V gave up 8 bases and J gave up 1 base, with 14 bases separating them. The CDR3 spans 14 residues. Germline V gene lookup returns CDR1 MDHEN and CDR2 SYDVKM. CDR3 residues: CASGQGLGNYGYTF. As DNA, the CDR3 is TGTGCCAGCGGTCAGGGGTTGGGTAACTATGGCTACACCTTC.

The genes are TRBV29-1 and TRBJ2-3, with 11 bases aligning to TRBD1. This CDR3 region has 15 residues. Germline lookup yields CDR1 SQVTM and CDR2 ANQGSEA. J was trimmed by 2 bases and V by 4 bases; bases with no gene match: 5. CDR3 region: CSVAAGQGVTDTQYF. CDR3 bases: TGCAGCGTTGCTGCGGGACAGGGGGTCACAGATACGCAGTATTTT.

Comment on this clonotype: A much larger clonotype is one base distant, so this may be a read error. The chain combines TRBV20-1 with TRBJ2-5; D is unresolved. V was clipped by 0 bases and J by 11 bases, with 13 bases between them. Germline lookup yields CDR1 DFQATT and CDR2 SNEGSKA (reference sequence). The CDR3 covers 12 residues. The chain's CDR3 is CSARDDIHEQYF. CDR3 bases: TGCAGTGCTAGAGATGACATCCATGAGCAGTACTTC.

The V and J genes are TRBV6-2 or TRBV6-3 and TRBJ2-1; 7 bases match TRBD2. The CDR3 has 17 residues. Germline V gene data show CDR1 as MNHEY and CDR2 as SVGEGT. V dropped 5 bases and J dropped 8; count of bases not matched to a gene: 18. The CDR3 nucleotides read TGTGCCAGCAGTGACAATGACTATCGCGGGAGTATTTATGAGCAGTTCTTC. Residues: CASSDNDYRGSIYEQFF.

Here the CDR3 DNA reads TGTGCCAGCAGCCCAAGCGGGGTGCAACATGGCTACACCTTC. It specifies CASSPSGVQHGYTF. V is TRBV3-1 and J is TRBJ1-2, with D uncertain. Trimming took 4 bases from V and 6 from J, leaving 15 bases between them. In germline, CDR1 is LGHDT, CDR2 YNNKEL (reference sequence). This CDR3 spans 14 amino acids. The whole variable domain, filled in from reference TRBV3-1 and TRBJ1-2, reads DTAVSQTPKYLVTQMGNDKSIKCEQNLGHDTMYWYKQDSKKFLKIMFSYNNKELIINETVPNRFSPKSPDKAHLNLHINSLELGDSAVYFCASSPSGVQHGYTFGSGTRLTVV.

The genes are TRBV15 and TRBJ1-5; no clear D. V dropped 2 bases and J dropped 0 bases, with 8 bases sitting between them. Germline assignment: CDR1 LNHNV and CDR2 YYDKDF (reference sequence). The CDR3 length is 15 residues. Here the CDR3 reads CATSRPGHSNQPQHF. As DNA, the CDR3 is TGTGCCACCAGCAGACCGGGCCATAGCAATCAGCCCCAGCATTTT.

The chain recombines TRBV29-1 with TRBJ2-2; 8 bases map to TRBD2. Per germline, CDR1 SQVTM and CDR2 ANQGSEA. This CDR3 spans 16 amino acids. Trimming at V came to 6 bases and at J to 0 bases, leaving 9 bases not matched to a gene. The CDR3 DNA is TGCAGCGTCAAGCTAGCGGGTATGACGAACACCGGGGAGCTGTTTTTT. Its protein is CSVKLAGMTNTGELFF.

The CDR3 is CSALSGRDEKLFF. CDR3 sequence (DNA): TGCAGTGCTCTGAGCGGCAGGGATGAAAAACTGTTTTTT. This chain links TRBV20-1 with TRBJ1-4; a weak D match, TRBD1 (5 bases). V lost 5 bases and J 6 bases, leaving 13 bases between the germline ends. The CDR3 consists of 13 residues. Germline values: CDR1 DFQATT, CDR2 SNEGSKA (reference sequence).

This clonotype has only a few counts. The V gene is TRBV7-9, the J gene TRBJ1-2; the match to TRBD1 covers 7 bases. V lost 6 bases, J lost 2 bases, and 3 bases stayed unmatched. The CDR3 is 13 residues long. The germline CDR1 and CDR2 sequences are SEHNR and FQNEAQ (reference sequence). CDR3 protein: CASSSGQNYGYTF. The DNA for the CDR3 is TGTGCCAGCAGTTCGGGACAGAACTATGGCTACACCTTC.

The chain has TRBV6-5 and TRBJ2-3; 8 nucleotides agree with TRBD2. Germline assignment: CDR1 MNHEY and CDR2 SVGAGI. V was pared by 6 bases and J by 3 bases, with 2 bases of the junction left unmatched. The CDR3 spans 13 residues. This chain's CDR3 is CASRGLVTDTQYF. DNA of the CDR3: TGTGCCAGCAGGGGACTAGTAACAGATACGCAGTATTTT.

Remarks on this clonotype: The junction departs from germline at one end; a sequencing error may be responsible. DNA of the CDR3: TGTGCCAGCAGTCAAGCGGGGGCCCTTCAAGAGACCCAGTACTTC. Its translation is CASSQAGALQETQYF. The genes are TRBV3-1 and TRBJ2-5; TRBD2 aligns across 8 bases. The CDR3 length is 15 residues. The germline gives CDR1 LGHDT, CDR2 YNNKEL (reference sequence).